This paragraph covers one T cell receptor beta chain sequence. Its specificity is not known. Treatment here: approximately nine-day PBMC culture with coronavirus spike peptide pools or control peptides (ViraFEST assay). The sample belongs to a study of vaccination and CD4 T cells after COVID-19. At the level of the study: Cultures serving as controls received a peptide pool (CEFX or HIV-1 Nef) or no peptide.

CDR3 length: 19 amino acids. CDR1 is SGHTA and CDR2 is FQGNSA in the germline V gene. V was pared by 2 bases and J by 3 bases, with 10 bases of the junction left unmatched. Researchers used the Oncomine TCR Beta short-read assay to sequence DNA from cultured CD4+ T cells. TCRdb reprocessed the PCR reads with MiXCR, giving one entry per CDR3 protein. The table records about 13,000 distinct CDR3 sequences, roughly 26% of them present only once. This chain links TRBV7-2 with TRBJ2-1; 13 bases line up with TRBD2. The starting material was CD4+ T cells from blood, cultured in vitro, obtained before SARS-CoV-2 vaccination. This sequence originates from a human donor who received a COVID-19 vaccine. CDR3 bases: TGTGCCAGCAGCTTATGGACTAGCGGGGGAGGGAATCGCTACAATGAGCAGTTCTTC. This codes for CASSLWTSGGGNRYNEQFF.